These 8 T cell receptor beta chains share one sample of origin, sequenced in a study of cytomegalovirus exposure and HLA in healthy donors. Primers for the PCR totalled 60 Vbeta and 13 Jbeta. The data were produced by immunoSEQ multiplex PCR, yet TCRdb's version contains in-frame clones alone and is incomplete. The profile covers over 200,000 clones, with 70% to 80% appearing a single time and 1.8% taken by the ten largest. Material for sequencing was PBMCs. The receptors originated from a young woman in good health and CMV-seronegative.

In its sample, this clone was seen a few times. This likely came from a read error, as a far larger clone is one base away. This chain connects TRBV12-5 to TRBJ1-1; D possibly corresponds to TRBD1 (5 bases). Germline assignment: CDR1 LGHNT and CDR2 FRNRAP. The CDR3 loop spans 18 amino acids. The CDR3, as DNA: TGTGCTAGTCGTTTGTACCCAGGGATTGGGTCTAAGAGCACTGAAGCTTTCTTT. Its protein product is CASRLYPGIGSKSTEAFF.

This rearrangement joins TRBV7-3 to TRBJ2-7; 8 bases are a match to TRBD1. V lost 2 bases, J lost 5 bases, and 2 bases stayed unmatched. The germline V gene encodes CDR1 SGHTA and CDR2 FQGTGA. CDR3 length: 13 amino acids. The CDR3 nucleotides are TGTGCCAGCAGCTTAGGACAGGGAAACGAGCAGTACTTC. Translating gives CASSLGQGNEQYF.

The V and J genes are TRBV19 and TRBJ1-6, with D possibly matching TRBD1 (6 bases). Germline lookup yields CDR1 LNHDA and CDR2 SQIVND (reference sequence). The V gene lost 1 base and the J gene lost 7 bases, with 8 bases spanning the gap. CDR3 length equals 14 residues. The CDR3 here is CASSIVTGNSPLHF. The CDR3 DNA reads as TGTGCCAGTAGTATAGTAACAGGGAATTCACCCCTCCACTTT. The entire variable domain, with the rest obtained from reference TRBV19 and TRBJ1-6, is as follows: DGGITQSPKYLFRKEGQNVTLSCEQNLNHDAMYWYRQDPGQGLRLIYYSQIVNDFQKGDIAEGYSVSREKKESFPLTVTSAQKNPTAFYLCASSIVTGNSPLHFGNGTRLTVT.

The table lists this clone with a few counts. This chain uses TRBV6-5 with TRBJ2-3, with D maybe TRBD2 (5 bases). V lost 7 bases and J 1 base, leaving 12 bases between the germline ends. Germline V gene data show CDR1 as MNHEY and CDR2 as SVGAGI. The CDR3 covers 14 residues. This CDR3 reads CASMRDQGTDTQYF. For the CDR3, the DNA is TGTGCCAGCATGAGGGATCAAGGCACAGATACGCAGTATTTT.

The chain recombines TRBV18 with TRBJ2-5; 7 bases align to TRBD1. Germline assignment: CDR1 KGHSH and CDR2 LQKENI. The length of the CDR3 is 14 residues. Trimming at V came to 8 bases and at J to 2 bases, leaving 8 bases not matched to a gene. The CDR3 is CASTTGRQQETQYF. The CDR3 coding sequence is TGTGCCAGCACGACAGGGCGTCAGCAAGAGACCCAGTACTTC.

This chain joins TRBV5-6 and TRBJ1-2; perhaps TRBD1 as D (6 bases). Trimming took off 3 bases at V and 8 bases at J, with 14 bases between the two ends. The CDR3 has 13 residues. Germline loops: CDR1 SGHDT, CDR2 YYEEEE. CDR3 coding DNA: TGTGCCAGCAGCTACCCATCAGGGGAGGGCTACACCTTC. This gives the protein CASSYPSGEGYTF.

This CDR3 reads CASSDSRGGARDTQYF. In DNA form, the CDR3 reads TGTGCCAGCAGTGACTCCCGCGGGGGGGCGCGGGATACGCAGTATTTT. This chain joins TRBV6-4 and TRBJ2-3; TRBD2 matches at 9 bases. After removal of 0 bases from V and 6 bases from J, the junction contained 7 bases not matched to a gene. Germline V lookup: CDR1 MRHNA, CDR2 SNTAGT. The CDR3 runs 16 residues.

This sequence joins TRBV25-1 and TRBJ2-1; TRBD2 matches at 7 bases. This CDR3 is 18 amino acids long. Germline-derived CDR1 and CDR2 are MGHDK and SYGVNS. The J segment lost 0 bases and the V segment lost 0 bases, leaving 8 bases of the junction unmatched. The CDR3 loop reads CASSEYRAGVISYNEQFF. CDR3 nucleotides: TGTGCCAGCAGTGAATATCGGGCGGGAGTAATCTCCTACAATGAGCAGTTCTTC.